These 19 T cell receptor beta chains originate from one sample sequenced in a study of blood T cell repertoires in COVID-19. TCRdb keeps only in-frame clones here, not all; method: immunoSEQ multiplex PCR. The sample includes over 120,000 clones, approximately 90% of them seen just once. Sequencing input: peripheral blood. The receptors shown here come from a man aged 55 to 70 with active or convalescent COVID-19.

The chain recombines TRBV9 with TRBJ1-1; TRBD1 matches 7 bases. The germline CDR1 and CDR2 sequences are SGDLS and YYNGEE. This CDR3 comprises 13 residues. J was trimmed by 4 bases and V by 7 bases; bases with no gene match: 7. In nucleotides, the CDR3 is TGTGCCAGCGGCGACAGGGATCTCACTGAAGCTTTCTTT. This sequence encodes CASGDRDLTEAFF. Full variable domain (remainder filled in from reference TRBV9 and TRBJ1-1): DSGVTQTPKHLITATGQRVTLRCSPRSGDLSVYWYQQSLDQGLQFLIQYYNGEERAKGNILERFSAQQFPDLHSELNLSSLELGDSALYFCASGDRDLTEAFFGQGTRLTVV.

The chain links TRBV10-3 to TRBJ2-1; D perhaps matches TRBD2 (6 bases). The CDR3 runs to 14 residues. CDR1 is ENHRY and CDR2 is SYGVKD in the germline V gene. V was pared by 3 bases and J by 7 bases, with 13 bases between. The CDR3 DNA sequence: TGTGCCATCAGTGATCGAGCCGGAGGGAATGAGCAGTTCTTC. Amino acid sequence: CAISDRAGGNEQFF.

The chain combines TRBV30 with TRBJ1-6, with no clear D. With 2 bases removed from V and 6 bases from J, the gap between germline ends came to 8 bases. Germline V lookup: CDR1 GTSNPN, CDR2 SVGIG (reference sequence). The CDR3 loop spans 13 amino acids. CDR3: CAWSNIPNSPLHF. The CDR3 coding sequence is TGTGCCTGGAGTAACATCCCTAATTCACCCCTCCACTTT.

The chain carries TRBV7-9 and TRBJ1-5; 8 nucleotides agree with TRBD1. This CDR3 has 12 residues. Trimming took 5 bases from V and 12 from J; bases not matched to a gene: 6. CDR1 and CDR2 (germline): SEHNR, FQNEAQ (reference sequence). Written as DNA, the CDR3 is TGTGCCAGCAGCCGTGACAGGGGAGACCAGCATTTT. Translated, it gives CASSRDRGDQHF.

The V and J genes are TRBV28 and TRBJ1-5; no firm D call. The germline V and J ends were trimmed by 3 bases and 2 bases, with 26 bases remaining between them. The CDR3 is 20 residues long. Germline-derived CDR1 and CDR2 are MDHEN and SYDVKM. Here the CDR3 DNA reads TGTGCCAGCAGTTTTGGGGAGATCGGAGACTCCGGGAGAGGCAATCAGCCCCAGCATTTT. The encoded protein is CASSFGEIGDSGRGNQPQHF. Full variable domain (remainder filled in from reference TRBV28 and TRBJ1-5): DVKVTQSSRYLVKRTGEKVFLECVQDMDHENMFWYRQDPGLGLRLIYFSYDVKMKEKGDIPEGYSVSREKKERFSLILESASTNQTSMYLCASSFGEIGDSGRGNQPQHFGDGTRLSIL.

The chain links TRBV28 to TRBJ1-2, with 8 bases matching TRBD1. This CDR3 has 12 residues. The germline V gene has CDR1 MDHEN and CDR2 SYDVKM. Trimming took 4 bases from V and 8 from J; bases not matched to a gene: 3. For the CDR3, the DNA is TGTGCCAGCAGTTCTACAGGGGGAGGCTACACCTTC. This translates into CASSSTGGGYTF.

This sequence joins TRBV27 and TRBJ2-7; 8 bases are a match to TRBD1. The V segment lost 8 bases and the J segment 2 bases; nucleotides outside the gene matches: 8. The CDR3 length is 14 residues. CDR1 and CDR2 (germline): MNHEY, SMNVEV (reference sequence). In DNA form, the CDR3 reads TGTGCCAGCCACCGTGGACAGGGAACCTACGAGCAGTACTTC. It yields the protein CASHRGQGTYEQYF.

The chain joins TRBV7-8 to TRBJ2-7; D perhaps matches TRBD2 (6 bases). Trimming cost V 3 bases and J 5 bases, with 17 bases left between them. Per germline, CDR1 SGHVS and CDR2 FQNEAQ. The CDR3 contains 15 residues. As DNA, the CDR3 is TGTGCCAGCAGCTTGGTCCCGGAGGGCGTGCACGAGCAGTACTTC. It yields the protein CASSLVPEGVHEQYF.

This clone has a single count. Here the CDR3 DNA reads TGTGCCAGCAGTTACCTGGGACAGACCGAGGTGACTCCTCTCAATCAGCCCCAGCATTTT. Its protein product is CASSYLGQTEVTPLNQPQHF. This chain connects TRBV6-2 or TRBV6-3 to TRBJ1-5, with 7 bases aligning to TRBD1. This CDR3 comprises 20 residues. V lost 2 bases to trimming and J lost 3 bases; unmatched junction nucleotides: 19. Germline V lookup: CDR1 MNHEY, CDR2 SVGEGT.

DNA of the CDR3: TGTGCCAGCAGCTCCCGGGGACAGGGAATCCCCGGGGAGCTGTTTTTT. It is translated as CASSSRGQGIPGELFF. The chain couples TRBV7-3 to TRBJ2-2; 9 bases are a match to TRBD1. Germline-derived CDR1 and CDR2 are SGHTA and FQGTGA. The CDR3 runs to 16 residues. With V trimmed by 4 bases and J by 6 bases, 9 bases remained unmatched.

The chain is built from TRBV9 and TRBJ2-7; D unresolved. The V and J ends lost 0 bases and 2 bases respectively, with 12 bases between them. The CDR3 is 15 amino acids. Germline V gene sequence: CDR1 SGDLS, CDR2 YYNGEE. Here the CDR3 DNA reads TGTGCCAGCAGCGTAGGTTCAAGCGAAGCCTACGAGCAGTACTTC. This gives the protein CASSVGSSEAYEQYF.

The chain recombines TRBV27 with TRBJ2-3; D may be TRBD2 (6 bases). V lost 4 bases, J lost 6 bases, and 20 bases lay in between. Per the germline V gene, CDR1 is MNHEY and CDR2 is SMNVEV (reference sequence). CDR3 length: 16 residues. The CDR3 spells CASSSDGTPDWDTQYF. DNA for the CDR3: TGTGCCAGCAGTTCCGACGGGACTCCCGACTGGGATACGCAGTATTTT.

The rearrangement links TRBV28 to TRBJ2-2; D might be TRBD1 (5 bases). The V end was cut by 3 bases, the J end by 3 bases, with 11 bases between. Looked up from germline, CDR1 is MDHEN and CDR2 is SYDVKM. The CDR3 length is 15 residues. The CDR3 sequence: CASSFRAAYTGELFF. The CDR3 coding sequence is TGTGCCAGCAGTTTCAGGGCAGCCTACACCGGGGAGCTGTTTTTT.

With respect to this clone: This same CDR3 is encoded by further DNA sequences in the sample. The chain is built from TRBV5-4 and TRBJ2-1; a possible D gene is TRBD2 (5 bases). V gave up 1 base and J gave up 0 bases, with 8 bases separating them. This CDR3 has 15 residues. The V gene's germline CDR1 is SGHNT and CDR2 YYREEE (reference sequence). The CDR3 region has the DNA TGTGCCAGCAGCTTGACGAGCGGCTCCTACAATGAGCAGTTCTTC. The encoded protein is CASSLTSGSYNEQFF.

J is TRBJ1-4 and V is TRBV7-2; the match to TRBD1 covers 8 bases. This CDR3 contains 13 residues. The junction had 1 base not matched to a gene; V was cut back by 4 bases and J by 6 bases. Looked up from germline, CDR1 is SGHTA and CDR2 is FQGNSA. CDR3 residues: CASSSDRDEKLFF. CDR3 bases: TGTGCCAGCAGCTCGGACAGGGATGAAAAACTGTTTTTT.

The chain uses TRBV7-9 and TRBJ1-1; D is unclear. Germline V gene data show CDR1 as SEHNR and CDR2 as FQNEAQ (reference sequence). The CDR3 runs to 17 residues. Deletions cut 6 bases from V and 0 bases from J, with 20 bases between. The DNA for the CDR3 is TGTGCCAGCAGTCACAATAATTTAGGTGCGGTGAACACTGAAGCTTTCTTT. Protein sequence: CASSHNNLGAVNTEAFF. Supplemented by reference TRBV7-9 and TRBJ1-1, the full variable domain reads DTGVSQNPRHKITKRGQNVTFRCDPISEHNRLYWYRQTLGQGPEFLTYFQNEAQLEKSRLLSDRFSAERPKGSFSTLEIQRTEQGDSAMYLCASSHNNLGAVNTEAFFGQGTRLTVV.

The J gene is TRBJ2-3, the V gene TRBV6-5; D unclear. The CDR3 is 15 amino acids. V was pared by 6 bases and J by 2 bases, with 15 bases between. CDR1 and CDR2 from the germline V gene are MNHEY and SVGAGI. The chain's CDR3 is CASSRQSRYTDTQYF. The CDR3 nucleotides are TGTGCCAGCAGCCGACAATCACGGTACACAGATACGCAGTATTTT.

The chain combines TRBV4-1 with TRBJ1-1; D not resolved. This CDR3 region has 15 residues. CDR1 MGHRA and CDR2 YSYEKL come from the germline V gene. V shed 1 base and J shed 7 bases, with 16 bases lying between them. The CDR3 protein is CASSQGRGPPSEAFF. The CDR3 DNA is TGCGCCAGCAGCCAAGGGCGGGGTCCTCCCAGTGAAGCTTTCTTT.

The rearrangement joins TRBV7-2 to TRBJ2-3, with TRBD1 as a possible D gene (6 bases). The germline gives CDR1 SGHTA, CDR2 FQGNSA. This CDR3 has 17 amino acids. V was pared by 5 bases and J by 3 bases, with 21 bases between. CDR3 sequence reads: CASSPAATGFGTDTQYF. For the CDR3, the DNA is TGTGCCAGCAGCCCAGCCGCCACAGGGTTTGGTACAGATACGCAGTATTTT.